This T cell receptor beta chain was captured in a study of OX40 agonist ivuxolimab in advanced cancers. The length of the CDR3 is 12 residues. V lost 2 bases and J lost 11, with 12 bases in between. CDR1 and CDR2 (germline): MNHEY, SVGAGI. Sequencing used immunoSEQ multiplex PCR; TCRdb keeps in-frame clones, though not all of them. The repertoire holds over 60,000 clones, with about 89% as singletons. The receptor was isolated from an adult with an advanced solid tumor such as melanoma, head and neck, liver or kidney cancer. This chain uses TRBV6-5 with TRBJ1-1, with D uncertain. Source: CD4+ or CD8+ T cells sorted from blood, taken in a trial of the OX40 agonist ivuxolimab. CDR3 sequence reads: CASSYAPGPAFF. The DNA of the CDR3 is TGTGCCAGCAGTTACGCCCCTGGACCCGCTTTCTTT.